This T cell receptor beta chain was sequenced in a study of cytomegalovirus exposure and HLA in healthy donors. Study-wide findings and caveats: The records held CMV serostatus as the only immune exposure information. In a later analysis, CMV-associated beta chains were mostly HLA-associated, it appeared.

About this clone: As yet, its antigen is unknown.

It was with 60 Vbeta and 13 Jbeta primers that the PCR ran. Clones were read by immunoSEQ multiplex PCR, and TCRdb kept only the in-frame ones, dropping some. The data hold about 59,000 clones, with approximately 80% observed a single time. Trimming cost V 1 base and J 1 base; bases outside gene matches: 6. This CDR3 has 16 residues. CDR1 and CDR2 (germline): SEHNR, FQNEAQ (reference sequence). The sequenced material came from PBMCs. The gene calls are TRBV7-9 and TRBJ1-1; 7 positions match TRBD1. The clonotype originates from a man aged 35 to 55 in good health and CMV-seronegative. This CDR3 is CASSLEVGTANTEAFF. The DNA of the CDR3 is TGTGCCAGCAGCTTAGAGGTCGGGACAGCGAACACTGAAGCTTTCTTT.